This passage covers 8 T cell receptor beta chains from one sample sequenced in a study of blood T cell repertoires in COVID-19. Data came from immunoSEQ multiplex PCR; TCRdb stores just in-frame clones and leaves some out. This table has some 200,000 clones, around nine tenths appearing once. Sequenced sample: peripheral blood. The receptor source for this set is a woman aged 40-49 years with acute or convalescent COVID-19.

The chain couples TRBV28 to TRBJ1-2; TRBD1 matches 10 bases. Germline trimming cut 3 bases from V and 3 bases from J; bases unmatched to any gene: 4. CDR3 length: 15 residues. Per germline, CDR1 MDHEN and CDR2 SYDVKM. The CDR3 DNA is TGTGCCAGCAGTTTGGGGGACAGGGGACACTATGGCTACACCTTC. This encodes CASSLGDRGHYGYTF.

The CDR3 nucleotides are TGCGCCAGCAGCTTGCCGAGCTCTGGGGCCAACGTCCTGACTTTC. It codes for CASSLPSSGANVLTF. This chain links TRBV5-1 with TRBJ2-6, with D hard to call. The CDR3 runs to 15 residues. Germline lookup yields CDR1 SGHRS and CDR2 YFSETQ. V gave up 1 base and J gave up 0 bases, with 5 bases separating them.

The V gene is TRBV6-5, the J gene TRBJ2-2, with D possibly TRBD2 on 7 matching bases. V dropped 0 bases and J dropped 5 bases, with 13 bases sitting between them. The CDR3 loop spans 16 amino acids. In germline, CDR1 is MNHEY, CDR2 SVGAGI. As DNA, the CDR3 is TGTGCCAGCAGTTACTCCCCCAGGGGAGGGACCGGGGAGCTGTTTTTT. Encoded protein: CASSYSPRGGTGELFF.

This clone is a singleton in its sample. The V and J genes are TRBV5-1 and TRBJ2-1, with 9 bases matching TRBD2. The CDR3 extends over 17 amino acids. Unmatched junction bases numbered 6, after V lost 0 bases and J lost 2 bases. Germline values: CDR1 SGHRS, CDR2 YFSETQ. The CDR3 DNA reads TGCGCCAGCAGCTTGGCCCACCAGCGGGGGGCCTACAATGAGCAGTTCTTC. This codes for CASSLAHQRGAYNEQFF.

This sequence joins TRBV29-1 and TRBJ2-7; no definite D call. The germline gives CDR1 SQVTM, CDR2 ANQGSEA. V lost 6 bases to trimming and J lost 3 bases, with 12 bases between them. The CDR3 spans 12 residues. This CDR3 is CSVADGYYEQYV. The CDR3 DNA follows: TGCAGCGTAGCCGACGGGTACTACGAGCAGTACGTC.

This clone was seen a few times. This rearrangement joins TRBV12-3 or TRBV12-4 to TRBJ1-5; no definite D call. The CDR3 has 12 residues. Deletions cut 3 bases from V and 3 bases from J, with 3 bases between. The CDR3 here is CASSLYNQPQHF. Written as DNA, the CDR3 is TGTGCCAGCAGTTTGTACAATCAGCCCCAGCATTTT.

The chain joins TRBV6-6 to TRBJ2-5, with D maybe TRBD1 (5 bases). Germline V CDR1 and CDR2: MNHNY, SVGAGI (reference sequence). This CDR3 comprises 15 residues. V lost 8 bases to trimming and J lost 4 bases, with 20 bases between them. The CDR3: CASFQGDPPGETQYF. CDR3 DNA: TGTGCCAGCTTCCAGGGTGACCCCCCCGGAGAGACCCAGTACTTC.

The CDR3 DNA sequence: TGTGCCAGCAGTTTATCGGGGGGAAACATTCAGTACTTC. Its protein product is CASSLSGGNIQYF. The chain has TRBV12-3 or TRBV12-4 and TRBJ2-4, with 7 bases fitting TRBD2. With 2 bases clipped from V and 6 bases from J, the junction kept 1 base outside the gene matches. The CDR3 totals 13 residues.